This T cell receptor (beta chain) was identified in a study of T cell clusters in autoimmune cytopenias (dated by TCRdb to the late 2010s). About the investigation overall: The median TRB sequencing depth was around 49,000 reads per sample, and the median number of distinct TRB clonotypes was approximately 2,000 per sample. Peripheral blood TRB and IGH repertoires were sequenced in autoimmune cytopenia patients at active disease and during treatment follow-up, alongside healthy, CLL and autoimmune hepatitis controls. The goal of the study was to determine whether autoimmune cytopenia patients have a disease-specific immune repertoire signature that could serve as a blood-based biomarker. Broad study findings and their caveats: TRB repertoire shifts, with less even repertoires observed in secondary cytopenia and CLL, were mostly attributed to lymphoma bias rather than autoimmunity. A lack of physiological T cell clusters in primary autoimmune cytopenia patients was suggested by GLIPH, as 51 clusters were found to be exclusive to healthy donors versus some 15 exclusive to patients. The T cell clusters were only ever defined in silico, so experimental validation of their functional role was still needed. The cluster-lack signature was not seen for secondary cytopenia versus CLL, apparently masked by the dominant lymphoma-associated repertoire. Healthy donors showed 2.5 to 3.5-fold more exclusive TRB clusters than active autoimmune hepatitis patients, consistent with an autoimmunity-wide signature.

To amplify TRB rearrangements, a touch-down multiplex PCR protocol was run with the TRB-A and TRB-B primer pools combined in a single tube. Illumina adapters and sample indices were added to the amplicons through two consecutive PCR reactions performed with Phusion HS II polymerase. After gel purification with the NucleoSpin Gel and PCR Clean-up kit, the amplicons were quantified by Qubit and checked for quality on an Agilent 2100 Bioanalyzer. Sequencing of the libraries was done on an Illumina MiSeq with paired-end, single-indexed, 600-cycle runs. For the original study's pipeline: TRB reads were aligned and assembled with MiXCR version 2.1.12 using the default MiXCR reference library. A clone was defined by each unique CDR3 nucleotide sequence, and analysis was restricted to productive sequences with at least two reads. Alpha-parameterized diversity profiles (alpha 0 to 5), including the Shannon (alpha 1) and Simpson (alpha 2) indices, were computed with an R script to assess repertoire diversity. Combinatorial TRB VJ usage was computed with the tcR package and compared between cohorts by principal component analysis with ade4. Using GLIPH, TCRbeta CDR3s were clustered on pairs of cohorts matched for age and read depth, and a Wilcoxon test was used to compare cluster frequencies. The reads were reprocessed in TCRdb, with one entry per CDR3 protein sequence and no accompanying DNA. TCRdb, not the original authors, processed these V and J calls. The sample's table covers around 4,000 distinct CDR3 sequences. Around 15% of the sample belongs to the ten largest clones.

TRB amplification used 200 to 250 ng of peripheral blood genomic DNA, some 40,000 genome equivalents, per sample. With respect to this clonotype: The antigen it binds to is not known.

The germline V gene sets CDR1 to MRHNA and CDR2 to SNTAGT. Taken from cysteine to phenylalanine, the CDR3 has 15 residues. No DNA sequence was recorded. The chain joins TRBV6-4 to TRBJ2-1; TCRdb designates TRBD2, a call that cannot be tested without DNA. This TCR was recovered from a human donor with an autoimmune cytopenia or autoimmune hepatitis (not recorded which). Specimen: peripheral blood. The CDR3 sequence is CASSGGLAEYNEQFF.